One and the same sample provided the 4 T cell receptor beta chains below, sequenced in a study of technical replicates of blood from a handful of donors. Some clones are missing from TCRdb's copy, which holds only in-frame ones; the method was immunoSEQ multiplex PCR. The data hold just over 80,000 clones, with about 97% observed a single time. Specimen: T cells isolated from PBMCs. The receptors shown here come from a human donor in good health.

The chain has TRBV19 and TRBJ1-4; D remains unclear. Trimming took off 3 bases at V and 3 bases at J, with 8 bases between the two ends. From germline, CDR1 is LNHDA and CDR2 SQIVND (reference sequence). CDR3 size: 14 residues. The CDR3 is CASSIRTANEKLFF. CDR3 bases: TGTGCCAGTAGTATTAGGACTGCTAATGAAAAACTGTTTTTT.

This chain uses TRBV27 with TRBJ1-4, with a possible D match to TRBD1 (6 bases). From germline, CDR1 is MNHEY and CDR2 SMNVEV (reference sequence). The CDR3 is made up of 14 amino acids. The ends were cut back, 0 bases at V and 15 bases at J, with 17 bases in the middle. The CDR3 coding sequence is TGTGCCAGCAGTTTATCACCCGACAGGAAGAATATGTTTTTT. This gives the protein CASSLSPDRKNMFF.

This chain joins TRBV6-1 and TRBJ2-3; maybe TRBD2 (5 bases). CDR1 MNHNS and CDR2 SASEGT come from the germline V gene. CDR3 length equals 16 residues. The V end was cut by 2 bases, the J end by 2 bases, with 14 bases between. CDR3 nucleotide sequence: TGTGCCAGCAGTGAAAGCGTTAGCGTATACACAGATACGCAGTATTTT. This encodes CASSESVSVYTDTQYF.

CDR3: CASSVTNTEAFF. CDR3 bases: TGTGCCAGCAGCGTCACAAACACTGAAGCTTTCTTT. The chain employs TRBV6-5 and TRBJ1-1; no clear D gene. CDR1 and CDR2 from the germline V gene are MNHEY and SVGAGI. This CDR3 is built from 12 residues. Trimming shortened V by 6 bases and J by 2 bases, and 7 bases separated the two germline ends.